This paragraph covers one TCR beta chain sequence. The record originates from a study of identical twins. V trimming: 1 base; J trimming: 5 bases; junction bases outside the gene matches: 7. The CDR3 runs 17 residues. CDR1 and CDR2 (germline): KGHDR, SFDVKD. In TCRdb, the 5' RACE reads were re-called with MiXCR into one record per CDR3 protein. This table has fewer than 900,000 distinct CDR3 sequences, roughly 18% appearing once. These data were also reused for a study on T cells expressing NK-cell markers. From that paper: In several experiments, sorting was confined to alpha-beta TCR T cells through use of an anti-gamma-delta TCR antibody.

The chain is built from TRBV24-1 and TRBJ2-1, with 10 nucleotides matching TRBD2. Sequenced: PBMCs. This clonotype was sampled from a woman younger than 30 in good health. The chain's CDR3 is CATSDFQTSGEDNEQFF. Here the CDR3 DNA reads TGTGCCACCAGTGATTTTCAAACTAGCGGGGAAGACAATGAGCAGTTCTTC.